The 20 T cell receptor beta chains in this list originate from one sample, sequenced in a study of cytomegalovirus exposure and HLA in healthy donors. PCR employed 60 Vbeta and 13 Jbeta primers. TCRdb's table, derived via immunoSEQ multiplex PCR, lists solely in-frame clones and lacks some. The sample holds around 210,000 clones, roughly 80% seen once. The sample comprised PBMCs. The receptors were sampled from a woman aged 40 to 50 in good health and CMV-seronegative.

CDR3 sequence: CAWSPNRDSAEKLFF. In nucleotides, the CDR3 is TGTGCCTGGAGTCCAAACCGGGACTCCGCCGAAAAACTGTTTTTT. J is TRBJ1-4 and V is TRBV30; D is possibly TRBD1 (5 bases). This CDR3 is 15 amino acids long. Deletions cut 2 bases from V and 8 bases from J, with 18 bases between. CDR1 is GTSNPN, CDR2 SVGIG, per germline (reference sequence).

The chain recombines TRBV28 with TRBJ1-5; 7 positions agree with TRBD1. The CDR3 covers 15 residues. J lost 5 bases, V lost 6 bases, and 10 bases had no gene match. The germline V gene has CDR1 MDHEN and CDR2 SYDVKM. The CDR3 here is CASSLGNRGHQPQHF. For the CDR3, the DNA is TGTGCCAGCAGCCTAGGGAACAGGGGTCATCAGCCCCAGCATTTT.

The chain carries TRBV5-1 and TRBJ1-3; TRBD1 matches 7 bases. The CDR3 covers 16 residues. The ends lost 0 bases at V and 4 bases at J; junction bases unmatched: 7. Germline-derived CDR1 and CDR2 are SGHRS and YFSETQ. CDR3 residues: CASSLAGTALGNTIYF. The CDR3 nucleotides are TGCGCCAGCAGCTTGGCCGGGACAGCTCTCGGAAACACCATATATTTT. Full variable domain (remainder filled in from reference TRBV5-1 and TRBJ1-3): KAGVTQTPRYLIKTRGQQVTLSCSPISGHRSVSWYQQTPGQGLQFLFEYFSETQRNKGNFPGRFSGRQFSNSRSEMNVSTLELGDSALYLCASSLAGTALGNTIYFGEGSWLTVV.

The rearrangement links TRBV7-9 to TRBJ2-5, with D possibly TRBD2 on 5 matching bases. The V gene lost 3 bases and the J gene lost 5 bases, with 10 bases spanning the gap. CDR1 is SEHNR, CDR2 FQNEAQ, per germline (reference sequence). This CDR3 comprises 13 residues. The CDR3 sequence is CASSLTTGETQYF. The CDR3 nucleotides are TGTGCCAGCAGCTTGACTACCGGGGAGACCCAGTACTTC.

The chain uses TRBV7-9 and TRBJ2-3; TRBD2 aligns across 7 bases. V was pared by 4 bases and J by 0 bases, with 7 bases of the junction left unmatched. Looked up from germline, CDR1 is SEHNR and CDR2 is FQNEAQ (reference sequence). CDR3 length: 16 amino acids. As DNA, the CDR3 is TGTGCCAGCAGCTCTATCCCTAGCGGAAGCACAGATACGCAGTATTTT. Translating gives CASSSIPSGSTDTQYF. Drawing the rest from reference TRBV7-9 and TRBJ2-3, the complete variable domain is DTGVSQNPRHKITKRGQNVTFRCDPISEHNRLYWYRQTLGQGPEFLTYFQNEAQLEKSRLLSDRFSAERPKGSFSTLEIQRTEQGDSAMYLCASSSIPSGSTDTQYFGPGTRLTVL.

The genes are TRBV29-1 and TRBJ2-2; 11 bases are shared with TRBD1. From germline, CDR1 is SQVTM and CDR2 ANQGSEA. CDR3 size: 13 residues. V trimming: 7 bases; J trimming: 6 bases; junction bases outside the gene matches: 4. Written as DNA, the CDR3 is TGCAGCGCTGGACAGGGGGCATCCGGGGAGCTGTTTTTT. It translates to CSAGQGASGELFF.

V usage is TRBV29-1 and J usage is TRBJ1-5, with a possible D match to TRBD1 (6 bases). Germline CDR1 SQVTM, CDR2 ANQGSEA. The CDR3 is 15 residues long. Deletions cut 6 bases from V and 4 bases from J, with 19 bases between. CDR3 in DNA: TGCAGCGTCGCCGAACAGGGTTGGAATAATCAGCCCCAGCATTTT. Its translation: CSVAEQGWNNQPQHF. Looking up the rest from reference TRBV29-1 and TRBJ1-5 gives the full variable domain: SAVISQKPSRDICQRGTSLTIQCQVDSQVTMMFWYRQQPGQSLTLIATANQGSEATYESGFVIDKFPISRPNLTFSTLTVSNMSPEDSSIYLCSVAEQGWNNQPQHFGDGTRLSIL.

V gene TRBV7-9 combines with J gene TRBJ2-2, with 9 bases aligning to TRBD2. There are 17 residues in the CDR3. In germline, CDR1 is SEHNR, CDR2 FQNEAQ (reference sequence). The J segment lost 2 bases and the V segment lost 5 bases, leaving 9 bases of the junction unmatched. The CDR3 DNA reads TGTGCCAGCAGCCCCCCAGCGGGGGGCTATAACACCGGGGAGCTGTTTTTT. It yields the protein CASSPPAGGYNTGELFF.

The chain couples TRBV2 to TRBJ1-4; D ambiguous. Germline-derived CDR1 and CDR2 are SNHLY and FYNNEI. V dropped 6 bases and J dropped 0 bases, with 14 bases sitting between them. The CDR3 is made up of 16 amino acids. The CDR3 reads CASRDGQTTTNEKLFF. DNA of the CDR3: TGTGCCAGCAGGGATGGGCAGACGACAACTAATGAAAAACTGTTTTTT.

J is TRBJ2-5 and V is TRBV4-1, with TRBD2 as a possible D gene (6 bases). The end of the DNA aligns better with TRBJ2-7, so the J call may be wrong. The germline CDR1 and CDR2 sequences are MGHRA and YSYEKL. The CDR3 runs 15 residues. CDR3 nucleotides: TGCGCCAGCAGCCAAGATAGTGGGGGAGGTTACGAGCAGTACTTC. This translates into CASSQDSGGGYEQYF.

The V gene is TRBV30, the J gene TRBJ1-1, with 9 bases fitting TRBD1. The CDR3 loop spans 14 amino acids. Losses at the gene ends were 2 bases for V and 2 bases for J; bases not matched to a gene: 3. Germline CDR1 reads GTSNPN; CDR2 reads SVGIG (reference sequence). The CDR3 sequence is CAWSSGQGNTEAFF. The CDR3 DNA reads TGTGCCTGGAGTTCGGGACAGGGCAACACTGAAGCTTTCTTT. The variable domain in full, with the rest retrieved from reference TRBV30 and TRBJ1-1, is SQTIHQWPATLVQPVGSPLSLECTVEGTSNPNLYWYRQAAGRGLQLLFYSVGIGQISSEVPQNLSASRPQDRQFILSSKKLLLSDSGFYLCAWSSGQGNTEAFFGQGTRLTVV.

The V and J genes are TRBV9 and TRBJ2-7; 7 bases match TRBD1. The V gene's germline CDR1 is SGDLS and CDR2 YYNGEE. After removal of 0 bases from V and 2 bases from J, the junction contained 5 bases not matched to a gene. The CDR3 has 15 amino acids. CDR3 protein: CASSVGSGGPYEQYF. The CDR3 region has the DNA TGTGCCAGCAGCGTAGGATCAGGGGGACCCTACGAGCAGTACTTC.

This clone came up a few times. V gene TRBV5-1 combines with J gene TRBJ2-1, with 7 bases that match TRBD2. The CDR3 is 14 amino acids. In germline, CDR1 is SGHRS, CDR2 YFSETQ. Trimming cost V 0 bases and J 12 bases; bases outside gene matches: 9. CDR3 loop: CASSLVAGEPRQFF. As DNA, the CDR3 is TGCGCCAGCAGCTTGGTTGCGGGAGAGCCTCGGCAGTTCTTC.

V usage is TRBV7-2 and J usage is TRBJ1-3; D is uncertain. This CDR3 comprises 15 residues. Germline-derived CDR1 and CDR2 are SGHTA and FQGNSA. V lost 5 bases and J 4 bases, leaving 15 bases between the germline ends. For the CDR3, the DNA is TGTGCCAGCAGCCGTAACGCTCCTCGGGGAAACACCATATATTTT. Its protein product is CASSRNAPRGNTIYF.

The chain's CDR3 is CASSIGRTSRQYF. CDR3 DNA sequence: TGTGCCAGTAGTATAGGACGGACTAGCCGTCAGTACTTC. The chain links TRBV19 to TRBJ2-7; 8 positions match TRBD2. Per the germline V gene, CDR1 is LNHDA and CDR2 is SQIVND (reference sequence). The CDR3 runs to 13 residues. V was clipped by 1 base and J by 10 bases; unmatched bases: 6.

This clone was seen only once. The chain couples TRBV7-8 to TRBJ2-7, with 14 nucleotides matching TRBD2. Germline assignment: CDR1 SGHVS and CDR2 FQNEAQ. The CDR3 has 15 residues. V was pared by 5 bases and J by 9 bases, with 9 bases of the junction left unmatched. CDR3: CASSRWGLAGDTQYF. In DNA, the CDR3 is TGTGCCAGCAGCCGCTGGGGACTAGCGGGAGACACGCAGTACTTC.

This chain uses TRBV19 with TRBJ1-4, with 11 bases fitting TRBD1. In germline, CDR1 is LNHDA, CDR2 SQIVND (reference sequence). The CDR3 spans 13 residues. The trim removed 7 bases at V and 7 bases at J, leaving 2 bases unmatched. This CDR3 reads CASTGQGVEKLFF. The CDR3 region has the DNA TGTGCCAGTACGGGACAGGGGGTTGAAAAACTGTTTTTT.

The CDR3 region is CASSVGGESTDTQYF. The DNA for the CDR3 is TGTGCCAGCAGCGTAGGGGGGGAGAGCACAGATACGCAGTATTTT. V usage is TRBV9 and J usage is TRBJ2-3; tentative D call: TRBD2 (6 bases). The germline gives CDR1 SGDLS, CDR2 YYNGEE. The CDR3 totals 15 residues. V gave up 0 bases and J gave up 0 bases, with 8 bases separating them.

The chain carries TRBV6-4 and TRBJ2-1; the match to TRBD2 covers 11 bases. Trimming removed 7 bases from V and 8 bases from J; junction bases left unmatched: 10. The CDR3 has 15 amino acids. CDR1 and CDR2 (germline): MRHNA, SNTAGT. In DNA, the CDR3 is TGTGCCAGCAAGTTACTAGCGGGAGCTAGCGATGAGCAGTTCTTC. Protein product: CASKLLAGASDEQFF.

The sample holds a few counts of this clone. The CDR3 spells CASRGRGYTEAFF. The DNA for the CDR3 is TGTGCCAGCCGGGGGAGAGGATACACTGAAGCTTTCTTT. V is TRBV27 and J is TRBJ1-1, with a possible D match to TRBD1 (5 bases). Germline-derived CDR1 and CDR2 are MNHEY and SMNVEV (reference sequence). V was shortened by 8 bases and J by 3 bases, with 13 bases between the two germline ends. CDR3 length: 13 amino acids.